The 15 T cell receptor beta chains reported below all come from one sample, sequenced in a study of identical twins. TCRdb independently ran MiXCR on the 5' RACE reads; one entry per CDR3 protein. The sample has 1.5 million to 2 million distinct CDR3 sequences; roughly a third are singletons. The sample comprised cord blood. All receptors come from a newborn girl in good health.

The chain has TRBV20-1 and TRBJ1-6; 8 bases line up with TRBD1. With 3 bases clipped from V and 6 bases from J, the junction kept 1 base outside the gene matches. Germline V gene lookup returns CDR1 DFQATT and CDR2 SNEGSKA (reference sequence). This CDR3 is 13 amino acids long. The CDR3 here is CSASDRGNSPLHF. For the CDR3, the DNA is TGCAGTGCTAGCGACAGGGGTAATTCACCCCTCCACTTT.

Points on this clonotype: One base away lies a much larger clone, so this may be a sequencing read error. This chain connects TRBV6-5 to TRBJ1-2; D gene unclear. The V gene's germline CDR1 is MNHEY and CDR2 SVGAGI. The CDR3 is 14 amino acids. The V end lost 4 bases, the J end lost 2 bases, and 11 bases lay between the germline ends. The CDR3 DNA follows: TGTGCCAGCAGTTGCTCGGCAGTCAACTATGGCTACACCTTC. This translates into CASSCSAVNYGYTF.

This rearrangement joins TRBV10-3 to TRBJ2-3; D is possibly TRBD1 (5 bases). CDR1 is ENHRY, CDR2 SYGVKD, per germline. V was cut by 4 bases and J by 0 bases, with 8 bases left in between. CDR3 length: 14 residues. The CDR3 DNA sequence: TGTGCCATCAGTGTGTGGGGCAGCACAGATACGCAGTATTTT. It yields the protein CAISVWGSTDTQYF.

The chain has TRBV29-1 and TRBJ1-2; D may be TRBD1 (5 bases). With 4 bases removed from V and 3 bases from J, the gap between germline ends came to 12 bases. The CDR3 sequence is 13 residues long. The V gene's germline CDR1 is SQVTM and CDR2 ANQGSEA. The CDR3 sequence is CSVVGGVHYGYTF. CDR3 nucleotides: TGCAGCGTTGTGGGGGGGGTTCACTATGGCTACACCTTC.

V and J are TRBV9 and TRBJ1-1; the D is unclear. This CDR3 region has 17 residues. Trimming stripped 2 bases from V and 0 bases from J, with 17 bases between. Germline V gene sequence: CDR1 SGDLS, CDR2 YYNGEE. The CDR3 loop reads CASSVNSRASLNTEAFF. The CDR3 DNA follows: TGTGCCAGCAGCGTTAATTCCCGGGCGAGCCTGAACACTGAAGCTTTCTTT.

This clonotype was found a few times. This rearrangement joins TRBV11-2 to TRBJ2-3; 7 bases align to TRBD2. V was clipped by 0 bases and J by 2 bases; unmatched bases: 8. From germline, CDR1 is SGHAT and CDR2 FQNNGV. This CDR3 region has 17 residues. Written as DNA, the CDR3 is TGTGCCAGCAGCTTAGAAGGGACTACCGTAATCACAGATACGCAGTATTTT. It encodes CASSLEGTTVITDTQYF.

The chain links TRBV27 to TRBJ2-7, with D perhaps matching TRBD1 (6 bases). Trimming removed 3 bases at V and 3 bases at J, with 12 bases between. Germline V CDR1 and CDR2: MNHEY, SMNVEV (reference sequence). The CDR3 length is 14 residues. CDR3 sequence reads: CASSLARGHYEQYF. The CDR3 DNA reads TGTGCCAGCAGTTTGGCCAGGGGTCACTACGAGCAGTACTTC.

The V call is TRBV2, the J call TRBJ1-6; no clear D. CDR3 size: 14 residues. In germline, CDR1 is SNHLY, CDR2 FYNNEI. Deletions cut 3 bases from V and 8 bases from J, with 11 bases between. The CDR3 DNA follows: TGTGCCAGCAGTGAGTTTAGGGTCTATTCACCCCTCCACTTT. This encodes CASSEFRVYSPLHF. Complete variable domain (other parts from reference TRBV2 and TRBJ1-6): EPEVTQTPSHQVTQMGQEVILRCVPISNHLYFYWYRQILGQKVEFLVSFYNNEISEKSEIFDDQFSVERPDGSNFTLKIRSTKLEDSAMYFCASSEFRVYSPLHFGNGTRLTVT.

The chain has TRBV24-1 and TRBJ1-2; 8 bases are shared with TRBD1. The CDR3 extends over 13 amino acids. V dropped 9 bases and J dropped 4; count of bases not matched to a gene: 6. CDR1 and CDR2 (germline): KGHDR, SFDVKD. CDR3 nucleotide sequence: TGTGCCACCCAGGACAGGGCCGCCTATGGCTACACCTTC. It encodes CATQDRAAYGYTF.

The chain links TRBV3-1 to TRBJ1-1; no definite D call. Trimming took off 0 bases at V and 0 bases at J, with 14 bases between the two ends. Germline CDR1 and CDR2: LGHDT and YNNKEL (reference sequence). The CDR3 is 17 residues long. The CDR3, as DNA: TGTGCCAGCAGCCAAGAAGGAAAACGGACCCTGAACACTGAAGCTTTCTTT. It encodes CASSQEGKRTLNTEAFF.

The V and J genes are TRBV10-3 and TRBJ2-5; possibly TRBD2 for D (5 bases). V shed 4 bases and J shed 3 bases, with 18 bases lying between them. CDR3 length equals 16 residues. Per the germline V gene, CDR1 is ENHRY and CDR2 is SYGVKD. DNA for the CDR3: TGTGCCATCAGTGGATGGCTGCGCGGGCCTAAAGAGACCCAGTACTTC. The encoded protein is CAISGWLRGPKETQYF.

This clonotype turned up a few times. The chain combines TRBV27 with TRBJ2-1; D possibly uses TRBD1 or TRBD2 (5 bases each). The CDR3 is 16 residues long. Per germline, CDR1 MNHEY and CDR2 SMNVEV (reference sequence). Trimming took 6 bases from V and 7 from J, leaving 22 bases between them. CDR3 nucleotides: TGTGCCAGCAGCTCAAGAGGGGCAGCTAACCCAAATGAGCAGTTCTTC. It encodes CASSSRGAANPNEQFF.

V and J are TRBV14 and TRBJ2-1, with D perhaps TRBD2 (7 bases). This CDR3 region has 16 residues. Germline V gives CDR1 SGHDN, CDR2 FVKESK. V lost 4 bases and J lost 7, with 20 bases in between. CDR3 sequence (DNA): TGTGCCAGCAGCCGAGGCGGGGGCTTGACAGTGAATGAGCAGTTCTTC. Protein product: CASSRGGGLTVNEQFF.

This clonotype was detected only a few times. The gene calls are TRBV30 and TRBJ2-3, with 8 bases aligning to TRBD2. V was pared by 4 bases and J by 0 bases, with 3 bases of the junction left unmatched. CDR1 GTSNPN and CDR2 SVGIG come from the germline V gene (reference sequence). The length of the CDR3 is 14 residues. This CDR3 reads CAWNERGSTDTQYF. The CDR3 DNA sequence: TGTGCCTGGAACGAGCGGGGGAGCACAGATACGCAGTATTTT.

This clonotype was seen just once. The rearrangement joins TRBV9 to TRBJ2-7; 8 bases match TRBD2. Germline assignment: CDR1 SGDLS and CDR2 YYNGEE. The CDR3 has 15 residues. Trimming cost V 1 base and J 4 bases; bases outside gene matches: 7. CDR3 nucleotides: TGTGCCAGCAGCGTAACAGAGGGACTAGTATACGAGCAGTACTTC. Residues: CASSVTEGLVYEQYF.